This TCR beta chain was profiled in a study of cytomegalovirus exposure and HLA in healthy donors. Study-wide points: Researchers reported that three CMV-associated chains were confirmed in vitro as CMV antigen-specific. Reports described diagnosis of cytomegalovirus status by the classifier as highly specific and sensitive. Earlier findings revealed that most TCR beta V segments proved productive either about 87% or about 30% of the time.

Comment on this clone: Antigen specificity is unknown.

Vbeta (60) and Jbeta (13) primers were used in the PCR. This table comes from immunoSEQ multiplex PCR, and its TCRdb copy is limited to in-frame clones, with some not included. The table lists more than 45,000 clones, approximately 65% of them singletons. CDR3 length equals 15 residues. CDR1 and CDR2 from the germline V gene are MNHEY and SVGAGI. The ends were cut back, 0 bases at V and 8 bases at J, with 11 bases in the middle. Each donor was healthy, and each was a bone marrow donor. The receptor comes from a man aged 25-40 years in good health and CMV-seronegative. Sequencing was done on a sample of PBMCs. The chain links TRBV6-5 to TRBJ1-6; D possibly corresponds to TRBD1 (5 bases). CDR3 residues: CASSYSFTGDSPLHF. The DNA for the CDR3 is TGTGCCAGCAGTTACTCTTTCACAGGAGATTCACCCCTCCACTTT.